Following are 9 T cell receptor beta chains from one sample sequenced in a study of shared clonotypes between healthy human individuals. Only in-frame clones appear in the TCRdb table, and some are missing; sequencing was by immunoSEQ multiplex PCR. Of roughly 2.6 million clones in the sample, about 92% were seen once. The source material was naive CD4+ T cells sorted from blood. The subset here: CD45RA+ positively selected. These receptors were collected from a man younger than 35 in good health.

The sample holds a few counts of this clone. V and J are TRBV19 and TRBJ1-5; TRBD1 might be the D (5 bases). This CDR3 is built from 15 residues. V was trimmed by 5 bases and J by 5 bases, leaving 16 bases between them. Germline CDR1 LNHDA, CDR2 SQIVND (reference sequence). CDR3 protein: CASSLQGLVDQPQHF. CDR3 DNA sequence: TGTGCCAGTAGTCTGCAGGGTTTAGTGGATCAGCCCCAGCATTTT.

CDR3 sequence reads: CASSTTGGSYEQYF. As DNA, the CDR3 is TGTGCCAGCAGTACCACAGGGGGATCCTACGAGCAGTACTTC. This rearrangement joins TRBV6-5 to TRBJ2-7; 8 nucleotides agree with TRBD1. Germline assignment: CDR1 MNHEY and CDR2 SVGAGI. With V trimmed by 5 bases and J by 1 base, 4 bases remained unmatched. The CDR3 runs to 14 residues.

The count of this clone is one. Other DNA sequences within the sample encode an identical CDR3. The V gene is TRBV7-9, the J gene TRBJ1-1, with 9 bases lining up with TRBD1. Germline V gene sequence: CDR1 SEHNR, CDR2 FQNEAQ (reference sequence). The CDR3 loop spans 14 amino acids. The ends lost 4 bases at V and 5 bases at J; junction bases unmatched: 5. The CDR3 nucleotides are TGTGCCAGCAGCTCGGGACAGGGAGAAACTGAAGCTTTCTTT. Encoded protein: CASSSGQGETEAFF. The variable domain in full, with the rest retrieved from reference TRBV7-9 and TRBJ1-1, is DTGVSQNPRHKITKRGQNVTFRCDPISEHNRLYWYRQTLGQGPEFLTYFQNEAQLEKSRLLSDRFSAERPKGSFSTLEIQRTEQGDSAMYLCASSSGQGETEAFFGQGTRLTVV.

The chain recombines TRBV4-3 with TRBJ2-2; D uncertain. The CDR3 loop spans 19 amino acids. Per the germline V gene, CDR1 is LGHNA and CDR2 is YSLEER. V lost 1 base to trimming and J lost 3 bases, with 21 bases between them. CDR3 sequence (DNA): TGCGCCAGCAGCCAAGCATTGCCCTTTGAGAGTGGGTACACCGGGGAGCTGTTTTTT. It is translated as CASSQALPFESGYTGELFF.

This clone was observed a single time. Here the CDR3 reads CAISDGVGTGELFF. CDR3 DNA: TGTGCCATCAGTGATGGGGTAGGGACCGGGGAGCTGTTTTTT. V usage is TRBV10-3 and J usage is TRBJ2-2; no definite D call. CDR3 length: 14 residues. Deletions cut 3 bases from V and 5 bases from J, with 10 bases between. CDR1 and CDR2 (germline): ENHRY, SYGVKD.

Comment on this clone: This specimen includes other DNA sequences encoding the same CDR3. The chain recombines TRBV9 with TRBJ2-1; TRBD1 matches 7 bases. Unmatched junction bases numbered 6, after V lost 4 bases and J lost 2 bases. The germline CDR1 and CDR2 sequences are SGDLS and YYNGEE. This CDR3 has 15 residues. The CDR3 DNA reads as TGTGCCAGCAGCCCCCGACAGGGCGCCTACAATGAGCAGTTCTTC. Translated, it gives CASSPRQGAYNEQFF.

V gene TRBV7-9 combines with J gene TRBJ2-2; TRBD2 aligns across 8 bases. Germline V lookup: CDR1 SEHNR, CDR2 FQNEAQ (reference sequence). The CDR3 has 16 amino acids. Trimming removed 7 bases from V and 6 bases from J; junction bases left unmatched: 13. In DNA form, the CDR3 reads TGTGCCAGCAACCACTTTGGGCGGGGGGTCGCCGGGGAGCTGTTTTTT. Translated, it gives CASNHFGRGVAGELFF. Complete variable domain (other parts from reference TRBV7-9 and TRBJ2-2): DTGVSQNPRHKITKRGQNVTFRCDPISEHNRLYWYRQTLGQGPEFLTYFQNEAQLEKSRLLSDRFSAERPKGSFSTLEIQRTEQGDSAMYLCASNHFGRGVAGELFFGEGSRLTVL.

V gene TRBV30 combines with J gene TRBJ2-5; D possibly uses TRBD1 or TRBD2 (6 bases each). The J call may not be correct, given that the DNA end is closer to TRBJ2-7. In germline, CDR1 is GTSNPN, CDR2 SVGIG (reference sequence). This CDR3 comprises 13 residues. The CDR3 region has the DNA TGTGCCTGGAGTCAAAGGGGGGCAGACGAGCAGTACTTC. Translating it yields CAWSQRGADEQYF.

V usage is TRBV7-9 and J usage is TRBJ1-1; D may be TRBD1 (6 bases). Germline V lookup: CDR1 SEHNR, CDR2 FQNEAQ (reference sequence). The CDR3 contains 17 residues. V was trimmed by 0 bases and J by 4 bases, leaving 18 bases between them. In DNA, the CDR3 is TGTGCCAGCAGCTTAGCGCAAGTTCGACAGGAAATCACTGAAGCTTTCTTT. Protein sequence: CASSLAQVRQEITEAFF.